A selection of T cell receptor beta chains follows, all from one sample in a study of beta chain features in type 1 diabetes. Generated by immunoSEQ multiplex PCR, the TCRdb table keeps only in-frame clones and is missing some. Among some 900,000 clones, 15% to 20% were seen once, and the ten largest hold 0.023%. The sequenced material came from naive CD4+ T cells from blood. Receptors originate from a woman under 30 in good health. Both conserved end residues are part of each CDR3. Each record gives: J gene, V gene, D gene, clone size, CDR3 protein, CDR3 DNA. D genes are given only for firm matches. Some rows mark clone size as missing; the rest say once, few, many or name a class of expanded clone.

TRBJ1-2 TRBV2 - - CASSEVGLYGYTF TGTGCCAGCAGTGAAGTTGGGCTCTATGGCTACACCTTC
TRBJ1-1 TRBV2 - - CASSVEGNTEAFF TGTGCCAGCAGTGTAGAGGGCAACACTGAAGCTTTCTTT
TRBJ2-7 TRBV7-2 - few CASTPRGNKGEQYF TGTGCCAGTACACCGCGGGGTAATAAGGGCGAGCAGTACTTC
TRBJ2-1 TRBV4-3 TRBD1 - CASSRNRGQYNEQFF TGCGCCAGCAGCCGAAACAGGGGTCAATACAATGAGCAGTTCTTC
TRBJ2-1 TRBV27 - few CASSFGRPYNEQFF TGTGCCAGCAGTTTTGGTCGGCCTTACAATGAGCAGTTCTTC
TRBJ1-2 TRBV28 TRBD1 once CASSLAQGVEEGYTF TGTGCCAGCAGTTTAGCTCAGGGGGTCGAGGAAGGCTACACCTTC
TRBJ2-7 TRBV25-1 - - CASSEFRGLKFYEQYF TGTGCCAGCAGTGAATTTAGGGGCCTAAAGTTTTACGAGCAGTACTTC
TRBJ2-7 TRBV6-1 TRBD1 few CASSIPVTGPYEQYF TGTGCCAGCAGTATCCCGGTGACAGGGCCCTACGAGCAGTACTTC
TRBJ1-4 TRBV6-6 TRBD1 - CASSLPGQEKLFF TGTGCCAGCAGCCTCCCGGGACAGGAAAAACTGTTTTTT
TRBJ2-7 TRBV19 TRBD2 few CASSLSGSGAYEQYF TGTGCCAGTAGCCTTAGCGGGAGTGGGGCCTACGAGCAGTACTTC
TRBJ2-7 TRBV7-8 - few CASSLDVRTYEQYF TGTGCCAGCAGCTTAGACGTGCGGACCTACGAGCAGTACTTC
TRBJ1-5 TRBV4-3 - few CASSQVPSSNQPQHF TGCGCCAGCAGCCAAGTCCCCAGCAGCAATCAGCCCCAGCATTTT
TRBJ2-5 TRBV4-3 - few CASSQQGWETQYF TGCGCCAGCAGCCAGCAGGGTTGGGAGACCCAGTACTTC
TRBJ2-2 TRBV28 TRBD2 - CASSGGFSGELFF TGTGCCAGCTCGGGGGGGTTCTCCGGGGAGCTGTTTTTT
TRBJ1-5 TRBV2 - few CASEIREDFNQPQHF TGTGCCAGCGAGATAAGAGAAGACTTCAATCAGCCCCAGCATTTT
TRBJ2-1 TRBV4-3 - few CASSKGGGAGNEQFF TGCGCCAGCAGCAAAGGTGGTGGGGCCGGCAATGAGCAGTTCTTC
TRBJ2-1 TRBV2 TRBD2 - CASSPSGRGLNEQFF TGTGCCAGCAGTCCTAGCGGGAGAGGGTTGAATGAGCAGTTCTTC
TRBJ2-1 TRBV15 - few CATSRDGGPYNEQFF TGTGCCACCAGCAGAGATGGTGGGCCCTACAATGAGCAGTTCTTC
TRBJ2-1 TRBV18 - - CASSPPSDYEQFF TGTGCCAGCTCACCACCTAGCGACTATGAGCAGTTCTTC
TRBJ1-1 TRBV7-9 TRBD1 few CASRRDRNTEAFF TGTGCCAGCAGGAGGGACAGGAACACTGAAGCTTTCTTT
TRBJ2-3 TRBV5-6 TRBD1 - CASSLIRDSSNVDTQYF TGTGCCAGCAGCCTTATCAGGGACAGCTCAAACGTCGATACGCAGTATTTT
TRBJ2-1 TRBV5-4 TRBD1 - CASTPGTGIASYNEQFF TGTGCCAGCACGCCCGGGACAGGGATCGCCTCCTACAATGAGCAGTTCTTC